This TCR beta chain comes out of a study of T cells in narcolepsy. Overall study context: Enrolled donors included narcolepsy type 1 or type 2 patients and healthy controls.

Assay used: immunoSEQ multiplex PCR; TCRdb lists only in-frame clones, some missing. The profile shows under 40,000 clones, around four fifths of them singletons. The V end lost 5 bases, the J end lost 3 bases, and 10 bases lay between the germline ends. The CDR3 covers 13 residues. The germline CDR1 and CDR2 sequences are LNHDA and SQIVND (reference sequence). The sequenced sample consisted of memory (CD45RA-) CD4+ T cells from blood. This rearrangement joins TRBV19 to TRBJ1-2; D is unresolved. The sequence derives from a human donor in good health. The CDR3 DNA follows: TGTGCCAGTAGTGGTTTCCCCGACTATGGCTACACCTTC. It encodes CASSGFPDYGYTF. Looking up the rest from reference TRBV19 and TRBJ1-2 gives the full variable domain: DGGITQSPKYLFRKEGQNVTLSCEQNLNHDAMYWYRQDPGQGLRLIYYSQIVNDFQKGDIAEGYSVSREKKESFPLTVTSAQKNPTAFYLCASSGFPDYGYTFGSGTRLTVV.